A single sample is the source of the 11 T cell receptor beta chains below, sequenced in a study of blood T cell repertoires in COVID-19. Produced via immunoSEQ multiplex PCR; TCRdb's table is partial and in-frame only. The sample has 200,000 to 300,000 clones, 85% to 90% seen once. Sequencing was done on a sample of PBMCs or T cells enriched from blood (not recorded which). The receptors derive from a man aged 45-65 years who had been exposed to COVID-19.

This chain connects TRBV3-1 (or the pseudogene TRBV3-2) to TRBJ2-6; the match to TRBD1 covers 9 bases. The germline V gene encodes CDR1 LGHDT and CDR2 YNNKEL (reference sequence). The trim removed 5 bases at V and 0 bases at J, leaving 11 bases unmatched. The CDR3 runs to 19 residues. CDR3 amino acids: CASSRYQGQGFSGANVLTF. The CDR3 coding sequence is TGTGCCAGCAGCAGATACCAGGGACAGGGTTTCTCTGGGGCCAACGTCCTGACTTTC.

This clone was observed a single time. The chain couples TRBV11-2 to TRBJ2-7; 11 nucleotides line up with TRBD1. The CDR3 spans 18 residues. V was clipped by 4 bases and J by 0 bases; unmatched bases: 11. The germline CDR1 and CDR2 sequences are SGHAT and FQNNGV. This chain's CDR3 is CASSSPQGTGGSSYEQYF. CDR3 DNA sequence: TGTGCCAGCAGCTCGCCGCAAGGGACAGGGGGAAGCTCCTACGAGCAGTACTTC.

The chain links TRBV28 to TRBJ1-5; 9 bases are a match to TRBD1. Per the germline V gene, CDR1 is MDHEN and CDR2 is SYDVKM. With 7 bases clipped from V and 0 bases from J, the junction kept 10 bases outside the gene matches. The CDR3 sequence is 17 residues long. In DNA form, the CDR3 reads TGTGCCAGCAATAGCCGGGACAGGGATTATAGCAATCAGCCCCAGCATTTT. This gives the protein CASNSRDRDYSNQPQHF.

The rearrangement links TRBV20-1 to TRBJ2-7; weak D call: TRBD1 (5 bases). From germline, CDR1 is DFQATT and CDR2 SNEGSKA (reference sequence). This CDR3 spans 11 amino acids. V lost 4 bases to trimming and J lost 7 bases, with 11 bases between them. The CDR3 protein is CSAKRGGEQYF. The DNA of the CDR3 is TGCAGTGCTAAAAGGGGTGGGGAGCAGTACTTC.

The rearrangement links TRBV27 to TRBJ1-2; D ambiguous. V was clipped by 5 bases and J by 3 bases, with 10 bases between them. The CDR3 is 13 amino acids. Germline CDR1 is MNHEY and CDR2 is SMNVEV (reference sequence). The CDR3 coding sequence is TGTGCCAGCAGTCCGACGACTTACTATGGCTACACCTTC. It encodes CASSPTTYYGYTF.

V and J are TRBV9 and TRBJ2-1, with 10 bases fitting TRBD2. V dropped 1 base and J dropped 4; count of bases not matched to a gene: 5. CDR1 and CDR2 from the germline V gene are SGDLS and YYNGEE. The CDR3 totals 16 residues. As DNA, the CDR3 is TGTGCCAGCAGCGTATCCAGCGGGAGGGCTTACAATGAGCAGTTCTTC. Its protein is CASSVSSGRAYNEQFF.

The V gene is TRBV5-6, the J gene TRBJ2-7, with a possible D match to TRBD1 (5 bases). The CDR3 extends over 15 amino acids. V lost 0 bases and J 0 bases, leaving 10 bases between the germline ends. Per germline, CDR1 SGHDT and CDR2 YYEEEE. The CDR3 DNA follows: TGTGCCAGCAGCTTGGAGGGGTGGAGCTCCTACGAGCAGTACGTC. Amino acid sequence: CASSLEGWSSYEQYV.

The chain recombines TRBV19 with TRBJ1-1; 7 bases are shared with TRBD1. The V segment lost 5 bases and the J segment 1 base; nucleotides outside the gene matches: 4. The CDR3 totals 14 residues. Germline CDR1 and CDR2: LNHDA and SQIVND (reference sequence). The CDR3 region is CASSYRGGNTEAFF. In nucleotides, the CDR3 is TGTGCCAGTAGTTACAGGGGAGGGAACACTGAAGCTTTCTTT.

V gene TRBV11-3 combines with J gene TRBJ2-1; 11 bases match TRBD2. Germline loops: CDR1 SGHNT, CDR2 YENEEA. Losses at the gene ends were 3 bases for V and 5 bases for J; bases not matched to a gene: 9. The CDR3 spans 17 residues. CDR3 residues: CASSLGERLAGHNEQFF. The CDR3 DNA reads as TGTGCCAGCAGCTTGGGGGAGAGACTAGCGGGACACAATGAGCAGTTCTTC.

This rearrangement joins TRBV5-1 to TRBJ2-7, with TRBD2 as a possible D gene (5 bases). The ends were cut back, 0 bases at V and 3 bases at J, with 10 bases in the middle. The V gene's germline CDR1 is SGHRS and CDR2 YFSETQ. The CDR3 extends over 14 amino acids. The CDR3 sequence is CASSLGRGVYEQYF. CDR3 nucleotides: TGCGCCAGCAGCTTGGGCCGGGGAGTCTACGAGCAGTACTTC.

This chain links TRBV12-3 or TRBV12-4 with TRBJ2-2; 8 nucleotides align to TRBD2. The CDR3 has 13 amino acids. V shed 6 bases, J shed 6 bases, and the junction held 3 bases outside the gene matches. The CDR3 region is CASSWTSPGELFF. As DNA, the CDR3 is TGTGCCAGCAGCTGGACTAGCCCCGGGGAGCTGTTTTTT.